Each of the 21 T cell receptor beta chains below was sequenced from the same sample in a study of Tregs in tolerant kidney transplant recipients. Assay: immunoSEQ multiplex PCR; the TCRdb copy retains only in-frame clones and omits some. Its table records approximately 49,000 clones. This material consisted of CD4+ T cells from blood, taken before the transplant. The receptors here all came from a human donor who received a combined kidney and bone marrow transplant.

As concerns this clone: The junction does not match germline at one end; this may be a read error. The CDR3 is cut off 3 residues early in the read; its end comes from the germline J gene. The rearrangement links TRBV18 to TRBJ2-1; a possible D gene is TRBD1 (5 bases). The CDR3 totals 14 residues. Germline V gene data show CDR1 as KGHSH and CDR2 as LQKENI. Partial CDR3 DNA: TGTACCAGCTCACCACGGTTGGACAACAATGAG. Protein sequence: CTSSPRLDNNE. The whole CDR3 region reads CTSSPRLDNNEQFF.

On this clone: The read ends 3 residues early relative to the CDR3; the germline J gene fills the gap. This chain joins TRBV2 and TRBJ1-1, with 10 nucleotides matching TRBD1. This CDR3 is 13 amino acids long. Losses at the gene ends were 5 bases for V and 6 bases for J; bases not matched to a gene: 3. Looked up from germline, CDR1 is SNHLY and CDR2 is FYNNEI. The CDR3: CASSRQGASEAFF. The covered CDR3 bases are TGTGCCAGCAGTCGACAGGGGGCCTCTGAA.

With regard to this clone: The read finishes 3 residues shy of the CDR3 end, and the germline J gene is used to complete it. This sequence joins TRBV30 and TRBJ2-1, with 9 bases lining up with TRBD2. The CDR3 extends over 13 amino acids. Germline CDR1 is GTSNPN and CDR2 is SVGIG (reference sequence). J was trimmed by 7 bases and V by 5 bases; bases with no gene match: 6. CDR3 sequence: CAWAGGPWNEQFF. CDR3 bases read: TGTGCCTGGGCGGGAGGGCCTTGGAATGAG.

For this clone: The read finishes 3 residues shy of the CDR3 end, and the germline J gene is used to complete it. The chain employs TRBV7-8 and TRBJ2-7, with D possibly TRBD1 on 6 matching bases. Germline V gene lookup returns CDR1 SGHVS and CDR2 FQNEAQ. Trimming took off 1 base at V and 0 bases at J, with 10 bases between the two ends. The CDR3 totals 15 residues. The CDR3 DNA, read in part, is TGTGCCAGCAGCTTAGGAGGGACACTCTCCTACGAG. Its protein is CASSLGGTLSYE. The full CDR3 reads CASSLGGTLSYEQYF.

Remarks on this clone: The read terminates 3 residues before the CDR3 end, so the remaining end is supplied by the germline J gene. This chain connects TRBV20-1 to TRBJ2-3; TRBD2 agrees at 11 bases. This CDR3 spans 15 amino acids. Trimming removed 1 base from V and 0 bases from J; junction bases left unmatched: 0. CDR1 and CDR2 from the germline V gene are DFQATT and SNEGSKA (reference sequence). The CDR3 DNA, read in part, is TGCAGTGCTAGAGTAGCGGGAGGGAGCACAGATACG. This encodes CSARVAGGSTDT. Given in full, the CDR3 is CSARVAGGSTDTQYF.

A remark on this clone: The read halts 3 residues ahead of the CDR3 end, with the missing end drawn from the germline J gene. The chain employs TRBV7-9 and TRBJ2-7, with 9 bases lining up with TRBD2. V trimming: 2 bases; J trimming: 2 bases; junction bases outside the gene matches: 4. Germline V lookup: CDR1 SEHNR, CDR2 FQNEAQ (reference sequence). This CDR3 region has 15 residues. The CDR3 DNA, read in part, is TGTGCCAGCAGCTTAAGCGGGAGGTTTACCTACGAG. It translates to CASSLSGRFTYE. The full-length CDR3 reads as CASSLSGRFTYEQYF.

Comment on this clone: The read is 3 residues too short to cover the CDR3 end, so that end is filled in from the germline J gene. The gene calls are TRBV20-1 and TRBJ1-6; TRBD1 matches at 8 bases. This CDR3 region has 15 residues. CDR1 is DFQATT and CDR2 is SNEGSKA in the germline V gene (reference sequence). After removal of 0 bases from V and 10 bases from J, the junction contained 8 bases not matched to a gene. CDR3: CSAREGLTGGSPLHF. The part of the CDR3 DNA that was read is TGCAGTGCTAGAGAGGGATTAACAGGGGGGTCACCC.

A remark on this clone: The observed sequence ends 3 residues before the CDR3 terminus, with the missing tail filled in from the germline J gene. The V gene is TRBV23-1, the J gene TRBJ2-7, with D perhaps TRBD1 (5 bases). TRBV23-1 is an open reading frame whose function is uncertain. This CDR3 region has 14 residues. Trimming left V 2 bases short and J 2 bases short, with 10 bases between. CDR3: CASSQKDKPYEQYF. Incomplete CDR3 DNA: TGCGCCAGCAGTCAAAAGGACAAACCCTACGAG.

In the case of this clone: The CDR3 is cut off 3 residues early in the read; its end comes from the germline J gene. The rearrangement joins TRBV6-2 or TRBV6-3 to TRBJ1-5, with D perhaps TRBD1 (6 bases). V was cut by 6 bases and J by 5 bases, with 11 bases left in between. CDR1 is MNHEY and CDR2 is SVGEGT in the germline V gene. The CDR3 consists of 13 residues. CDR3 bases read: TGTGCCAGCAGCCCCAACAGGGATCAGCCC. It encodes CASSPNRDQP. The CDR3, in full, reads CASSPNRDQPQHF.

Concerning this clone itself: The missing CDR3 end, 3 residues past where the read stops, is filled in from the germline J gene. The J gene is TRBJ2-5, the V gene TRBV20-1, with 8 nucleotides matching TRBD1. Per germline, CDR1 DFQATT and CDR2 SNEGSKA (reference sequence). The CDR3 totals 13 residues. J gave up 3 bases and V 2 bases, and 2 bases lay outside the gene matches. CDR3 protein: CSARRTGKETQYF. Partial CDR3 DNA: TGCAGTGCTAGACGGACAGGGAAAGAGACC.

Concerning this clone: With the read ending 3 residues before the CDR3 end, the germline J gene is used to fill in that end. V and J are TRBV20-1 and TRBJ2-7; 9 bases fit TRBD2. Trimming at V came to 6 bases and at J to 0 bases, leaving 6 bases not matched to a gene. CDR3 length: 14 residues. Per the germline V gene, CDR1 is DFQATT and CDR2 is SNEGSKA (reference sequence). The CDR3 sequence: CSAPKTSGSYEQYF. The part of the CDR3 DNA that was read is TGCAGTGCCCCTAAGACTAGCGGCTCCTACGAG.

The CDR3 DNA, read in part, is TGTGCCAGCAGAACAGACAGGGGGCGCGAATGGAATCAGCCC. It specifies CASRTDRGREWNQP. The CDR3 in its entirety is CASRTDRGREWNQPQHF. The chain combines TRBV6-2 or TRBV6-3 with TRBJ1-5; the match to TRBD1 covers 10 bases. The read stops 3 residues short of the end of the CDR3; the missing end is completed from the germline J gene. CDR3 length: 17 amino acids. J was trimmed by 4 bases and V by 6 bases; bases with no gene match: 12. The germline gives CDR1 MNHEY, CDR2 SVGEGT.

Of note for this clone: The sequence runs out 3 residues before the end of the CDR3; the remainder is reconstructed from the germline J gene. The chain joins TRBV20-1 to TRBJ2-2; TRBD2 agrees at 9 bases. Germline lookup yields CDR1 DFQATT and CDR2 SNEGSKA (reference sequence). V shed 5 bases and J 7 bases; nucleotides not matched to a gene: 8. CDR3 length equals 14 residues. The CDR3 sequence: CSAPSGARGGELFF. The sequenced CDR3 bases are TGCAGTGCTCCTAGCGGGGCACGGGGCGGGGAG.

On this clone: The missing CDR3 end, 3 residues past where the read stops, is filled in from the germline J gene. The chain couples TRBV2 to TRBJ1-5, with D possibly being TRBD1 (6 bases). V lost 6 bases, J lost 3 bases, and 15 bases lay in between. CDR3 length equals 15 residues. The germline V gene encodes CDR1 SNHLY and CDR2 FYNNEI. The sequenced part of the CDR3 DNA is TGTGCCAGCAGGGGAGCTACAGGGTCCAATCAGCCC. It specifies CASRGATGSNQP. The entire CDR3 sequence reads CASRGATGSNQPQHF.

For this clone: The read terminates 3 residues before the CDR3 end, so the remaining end is supplied by the germline J gene. This chain uses TRBV20-1 with TRBJ2-1; D is undetermined. There are 15 residues in the CDR3. The V end lost 5 bases, the J end lost 0 bases, and 14 bases lay between the germline ends. The germline CDR1 and CDR2 sequences are DFQATT and SNEGSKA (reference sequence). CDR3 DNA (partial): TGCAGTGCTTCTAGGATTCAAAGCTCCTACAATGAG. It yields the protein CSASRIQSSYNE. The CDR3, in full, reads CSASRIQSSYNEQFF.

Remarks on this clone: The CDR3 goes on 3 residues after the read ends, and that part is filled in from the germline J gene. This rearrangement joins TRBV6-1 to TRBJ2-5; D is perhaps TRBD1 (5 bases). Germline values: CDR1 MNHNS, CDR2 SASEGT. Between the trimmed V and J ends, which lost 4 bases and 0 bases, there was a span of 12 bases. The CDR3 runs to 15 residues. The sequenced part of the CDR3 DNA is TGTGCCAGCAGTGGCCAGGGATTGTACCAAGAGACC. Translation gives CASSGQGLYQET. The entire CDR3 protein is CASSGQGLYQETQYF.

Comment on this clone: The read terminates 3 residues ahead of where the CDR3 ends, so the germline J gene completes it. The chain is built from TRBV10-2 and TRBJ2-3; 7 bases are shared with TRBD2. The CDR3 loop spans 16 amino acids. Germline CDR1 WSHSY, CDR2 SAAADI. Trimming cost V 5 bases and J 5 bases; bases outside gene matches: 13. The chain's CDR3 is CASSRNLGLEGDTQYF. The sequenced part of the CDR3 DNA is TGCGCCAGCAGTAGAAATCTTGGACTAGAAGGAGATACG.

A note on this clone: The CDR3 end is not reached by the read, which stops 3 residues before it; the germline J gene fills it in. This chain links TRBV11-3 with TRBJ1-6; no reliable D call. The CDR3 sequence is 12 residues long. With 4 bases removed from V and 7 bases from J, the gap between germline ends came to 5 bases. Germline V gene sequence: CDR1 SGHNT, CDR2 YENEEA. The CDR3 sequence: CASSSGNSPLHF. The CDR3 bases that were read are TGTGCCAGCAGCTCCGGGAATTCACCC.

The covered CDR3 bases are TGTGCCAGCAGTGAAGGGGACAGCTATGGC. This codes for CASSEGDSYG. The entire CDR3 sequence reads CASSEGDSYGYTF. The chain recombines TRBV6-1 with TRBJ1-2; TRBD1 aligns across 7 bases. The read terminates 3 residues before the CDR3 end, so the remaining end is supplied by the germline J gene. Unmatched junction bases numbered 0, after V lost 1 base and J lost 4 bases. CDR1 is MNHNS and CDR2 is SASEGT in the germline V gene. CDR3 length: 13 amino acids.

Regarding this clone: The read ends 3 residues early relative to the CDR3; the germline J gene fills the gap. The chain uses TRBV20-1 and TRBJ2-5; 7 nucleotides line up with TRBD2. This CDR3 has 13 residues. CDR1 and CDR2 from the germline V gene are DFQATT and SNEGSKA (reference sequence). The V and J ends lost 6 bases and 3 bases, in that order; junction bases with no gene match: 7. The part of the CDR3 DNA that was read is TGCAGTGCGCCGCGGGCGGGAGAAGAGACC. Its translation is CSAPRAGEET. The CDR3, in full, reads CSAPRAGEETQYF.

Notes on this clone: The sequenced fragment ends 3 residues before the CDR3 boundary, so the rest is inferred from the germline J gene. The V and J genes are TRBV6-2 or TRBV6-3 and TRBJ2-3, with D possibly TRBD2 on 7 matching bases. The CDR3 extends over 14 amino acids. V was clipped by 7 bases and J by 4 bases, with 15 bases between them. Germline CDR1 reads MNHEY; CDR2 reads SVGEGT. Here the CDR3 reads CASTRGQSSDTQYF. Partial CDR3 DNA: TGTGCCAGCACGCGGGGGCAGTCATCAGATACG.